This is a list of T cell receptor beta chains from one sample in a study of blood T cell repertoires in COVID-19. The repertoire was sequenced with immunoSEQ multiplex PCR; TCRdb's copy has only in-frame clones and lacks some. This sample has about 81,000 clones; roughly four fifths occur once, and the top ten carry around 12%. Sequencing input: peripheral blood. These receptor sequences come from a human donor in a cohort sampled during active COVID-19. CDR3s include the opening cysteine and the closing phenylalanine or tryptophan. Each record gives: V gene, J gene, D gene, clone size, CDR3 DNA, CDR3 protein. D genes are given only for firm matches. The listing skips clone size in some rows; elsewhere it reads once, few, many or a size class.

V: TRBV2
J: TRBJ2-7
D: TRBD2
size: once
DNA: TGTGCCAGCAGGCCTAGCGGGGGGATTTACGAGCAGTACTTC
CDR3: CASRPSGGIYEQYF

V: TRBV7-2
J: TRBJ2-1
D: TRBD2
size: NA
DNA: TGTGCCAGCAGCTTAAACGGGGGGAACTACAATGAGCAGTTCTTC
CDR3: CASSLNGGNYNEQFF

V: TRBV4-1
J: TRBJ2-7
D: NA
size: once
DNA: TGCGCCAGCAGCCAAGCCGTCGCGGGAACCAGGGAGCAGTACTTC
CDR3: CASSQAVAGTREQYF

V: TRBV18
J: TRBJ2-4
D: NA
size: NA
DNA: TGTGCCAGCTCACCATCGGCAGGGGGGAACATTCAGTACTTC
CDR3: CASSPSAGGNIQYF

V: TRBV19
J: TRBJ1-5
D: TRBD1
size: NA
DNA: TGTGCCAGTAGTCTCCAGGGGGCGCCGGGTCAGCCCCAGCATTTT
CDR3: CASSLQGAPGQPQHF

V: TRBV24-1
J: TRBJ2-3
D: TRBD1
size: NA
DNA: TGTGCCACCAGTGATCTAGGGGGCCCTGGCACAGATACGCAGTATTTT
CDR3: CATSDLGGPGTDTQYF

V: TRBV7-8
J: TRBJ2-7
D: NA
size: few
DNA: TGTGCCAGCAGGTCCAGGATCGGTGACTACTACGAGCAGTACTTC
CDR3: CASRSRIGDYYEQYF

V: TRBV18
J: TRBJ1-2
D: TRBD1
size: NA
DNA: TGTGCCAGCTCACCAACAGGGGTCCCATTGGACTCTTCTCTAGGACAGTATGGCTACACCTTC
CDR3: CASSPTGVPLDSSLGQYGYTF

V: TRBV15
J: TRBJ2-1
D: TRBD1
size: NA
DNA: TGTGCCACCAGCATTGCGTCGACAGGGGTTATGGGTGAGCAGTTCTTC
CDR3: CATSIASTGVMGEQFF

V: TRBV5-1
J: TRBJ2-5
D: TRBD2
size: NA
DNA: TGCGCCAGCAGCCCCGGGACTAGTCAAGAGACCCAGTACTTC
CDR3: CASSPGTSQETQYF

V: TRBV5-1
J: TRBJ2-7
D: TRBD1
size: NA
DNA: TGCGCCAGCAGTTGGAGGACAGGGACCTACGAGCAGTACTTC
CDR3: CASSWRTGTYEQYF

V: TRBV7-3
J: TRBJ2-2
D: NA
size: NA
DNA: TGTGCCAGCAGCCAACAGGGAACCACCGGGGAGCTGTTTTTT
CDR3: CASSQQGTTGELFF